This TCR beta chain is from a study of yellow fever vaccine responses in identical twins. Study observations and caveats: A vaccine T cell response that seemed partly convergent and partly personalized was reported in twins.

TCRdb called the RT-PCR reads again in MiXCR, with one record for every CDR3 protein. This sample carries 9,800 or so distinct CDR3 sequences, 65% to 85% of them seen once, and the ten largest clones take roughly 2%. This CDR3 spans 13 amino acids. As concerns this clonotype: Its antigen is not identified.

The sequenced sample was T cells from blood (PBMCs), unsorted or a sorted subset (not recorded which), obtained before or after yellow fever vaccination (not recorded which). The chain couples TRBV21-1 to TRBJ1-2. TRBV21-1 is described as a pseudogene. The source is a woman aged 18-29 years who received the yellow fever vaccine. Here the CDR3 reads CASSKEGNYGYTF. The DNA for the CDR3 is TGTGCCAGCAGCAAGGAGGGCAACTATGGCTACACCTTC.